The 27 T cell receptor beta chains below were found in one sample sequenced in a study of shared T cell receptors in the human thymus. TCRdb keeps only in-frame clones here, not all; method: immunoSEQ multiplex PCR. In the table there are 600,000 to 900,000 clones, around 85% of which are singletons. These data were also filed under a second study, of human thymus T cells.

Sequences were obtained from thymocytes. Receptors were obtained from a girl in the first two years of life with a congenital heart defect.

The rearrangement links TRBV11-2 to TRBJ2-1; tentative D call: TRBD2 (5 bases). The CDR3 length is 19 residues. V lost 1 base and J lost 1, with 20 bases in between. Germline CDR1 reads SGHAT; CDR2 reads FQNNGV. The DNA for the CDR3 is TGTGCCAGCAGCTTAGGAAAGACTAAGTATCGAGGGTCCTACAATGAGCAGTTCTTC. Translated: CASSLGKTKYRGSYNEQFF.

The chain links TRBV11-1 to TRBJ1-1; D may be TRBD1 (6 bases). Germline V gene lookup returns CDR1 SGHAT and CDR2 FQDESV (reference sequence). The CDR3 loop spans 18 amino acids. Between the trimmed V and J ends, which lost 0 bases and 0 bases, there was a span of 17 bases. This CDR3 is CASSLAVTRGFLNTEAFF. The CDR3 region has the DNA TGTGCCAGCAGCTTAGCAGTTACCAGGGGCTTTTTGAACACTGAAGCTTTCTTT.

The chain employs TRBV19 and TRBJ1-5, with unresolved D. Trimming shortened V by 7 bases and J by 6 bases, and 16 bases separated the two germline ends. The CDR3 length is 14 residues. The germline V gene has CDR1 LNHDA and CDR2 SQIVND (reference sequence). The chain's CDR3 is CASTRFGVGQPQHF. The CDR3 DNA sequence: TGTGCCAGTACTCGATTCGGGGTCGGTCAGCCCCAGCATTTT.

The V and J genes are TRBV7-9 and TRBJ1-4; TRBD1 is a possible D gene (5 bases). The CDR3 extends over 14 amino acids. Trimming cost V 9 bases and J 7 bases, with 18 bases left between them. Germline values: CDR1 SEHNR, CDR2 FQNEAQ (reference sequence). CDR3 residues: CASGTGRPTEKLFF. The CDR3 coding sequence is TGTGCCAGTGGGACTGGACGGCCTACTGAAAAACTGTTTTTT.

The chain has TRBV11-2 and TRBJ1-2, with TRBD1 as a possible D gene (6 bases). The germline V gene encodes CDR1 SGHAT and CDR2 FQNNGV. The CDR3 loop spans 13 amino acids. V dropped 5 bases and J dropped 6 bases, with 13 bases sitting between them. Here the CDR3 reads CASSGHDRNGYTF. CDR3 nucleotide sequence: TGTGCCAGCAGCGGCCACGACAGGAATGGCTACACCTTC. Full variable domain (rest looked up from reference TRBV11-2 and TRBJ1-2): EAGVAQSPRYKIIEKRQSVAFWCNPISGHATLYWYQQILGQGPKLLIQFQNNGVVDDSQLPKDRFSAERLKGVDSTLKIQPAKLEDSAVYLCASSGHDRNGYTFGSGTRLTVV.

The J gene is TRBJ2-1, the V gene TRBV2; maybe TRBD2 (6 bases). V lost 2 bases and J lost 8, with 19 bases in between. Germline V gives CDR1 SNHLY, CDR2 FYNNEI. This CDR3 region has 16 residues. CDR3 sequence (DNA): TGTGCCAGCAGTGAAAAGGTCCAGGGAGGTATCCATGAGCAGTTCTTC. It encodes CASSEKVQGGIHEQFF.

V is TRBV19 and J is TRBJ1-2; TRBD1 is a possible D gene (5 bases). The CDR3 has 12 residues. Germline V CDR1 and CDR2: LNHDA, SQIVND (reference sequence). Trimming took 5 bases from V and 9 from J, leaving 13 bases between them. The CDR3 loop reads CASSGQGESYTF. The CDR3, as DNA: TGTGCCAGTAGTGGGCAGGGCGAAAGCTACACCTTC.

The chain is built from TRBV5-4 and TRBJ1-1; D is perhaps TRBD1 (6 bases). Germline V gene data show CDR1 as SGHNT and CDR2 as YYREEE (reference sequence). The CDR3 runs to 16 residues. Between the trimmed V and J ends, which lost 2 bases and 3 bases, there was a span of 17 bases. CDR3 amino acids: CASSLPPQGRDTEAFF. The CDR3 DNA is TGTGCCAGCAGCTTACCACCCCAGGGGCGCGACACTGAAGCTTTCTTT.

The gene calls are TRBV11-2 and TRBJ2-3; 9 bases map to TRBD2. The ends lost 1 base at V and 0 bases at J; junction bases unmatched: 5. Germline V gives CDR1 SGHAT, CDR2 FQNNGV. CDR3 length: 17 residues. The CDR3 coding sequence is TGTGCCAGCAGCTTAGGAAGACTAGCGGTTAGCACAGATACGCAGTATTTT. Its translation is CASSLGRLAVSTDTQYF.

In DNA form, the CDR3 reads TGCGCCAGCAGCTTGGCCGGGAGGGGCCTCTTCGAGCAGTACTTC. Its translation is CASSLAGRGLFEQYF. The rearrangement joins TRBV5-1 to TRBJ2-7, with 8 positions matching TRBD2. Trimming cost V 0 bases and J 6 bases; bases outside gene matches: 8. Germline V gene lookup returns CDR1 SGHRS and CDR2 YFSETQ. CDR3 length: 15 residues. Drawing the rest from reference TRBV5-1 and TRBJ2-7, the complete variable domain is KAGVTQTPRYLIKTRGQQVTLSCSPISGHRSVSWYQQTPGQGLQFLFEYFSETQRNKGNFPGRFSGRQFSNSRSEMNVSTLELGDSALYLCASSLAGRGLFEQYFGPGTRLTVT.

The chain recombines TRBV7-9 with TRBJ2-1; weak D call: TRBD1 (6 bases). This CDR3 has 11 amino acids. The V gene lost 5 bases and the J gene lost 12 bases, with 11 bases spanning the gap. Germline CDR1 reads SEHNR; CDR2 reads FQNEAQ (reference sequence). The CDR3 bases are TGTGCCAGCAGCCCAAAACAGGGGCAGTTCTTC. This codes for CASSPKQGQFF.

This clone was counted only a few times. The J gene is TRBJ1-4, the V gene TRBV30; TRBD1 agrees at 7 bases. In germline, CDR1 is GTSNPN, CDR2 SVGIG (reference sequence). The ends lost 0 bases at V and 8 bases at J; junction bases unmatched: 6. The CDR3 covers 14 residues. The CDR3 loop is CAWSVRRGEEKLFF. The CDR3 region has the DNA TGTGCCTGGAGTGTTCGCAGGGGGGAGGAAAAACTGTTTTTT.

The chain carries TRBV25-1 and TRBJ1-3; D is undetermined. V was shortened by 5 bases and J by 0 bases, with 20 bases between the two germline ends. The germline gives CDR1 MGHDK, CDR2 SYGVNS. CDR3 length equals 18 residues. The CDR3: CASSNPHPDKNSGNTIYF. CDR3 sequence (DNA): TGTGCCAGCAGTAACCCCCATCCCGACAAGAACTCTGGAAACACCATATATTTT.

J is TRBJ2-3 and V is TRBV7-8; 11 bases are shared with TRBD1. Germline lookup yields CDR1 SGHVS and CDR2 FQNEAQ. After removal of 6 bases from V and 3 bases from J, the junction contained 8 bases not matched to a gene. This CDR3 has 16 amino acids. This CDR3 is CASRFMGQGVTDTQYF. Written as DNA, the CDR3 is TGTGCCAGCAGATTTATGGGACAGGGGGTTACAGATACGCAGTATTTT.

Notes on this clone: Other DNA sequences in the sample encode the same CDR3. This chain joins TRBV18 and TRBJ2-5; 8 bases match TRBD1. CDR1 KGHSH and CDR2 LQKENI come from the germline V gene. V was pared by 3 bases and J by 5 bases, with 2 bases of the junction left unmatched. The CDR3 has 13 residues. CDR3 sequence: CASSPDREETQYF. As DNA, the CDR3 is TGTGCCAGCTCACCGGACAGGGAGGAGACCCAGTACTTC.

This sequence joins TRBV7-9 and TRBJ1-2; no clear D. The V gene's germline CDR1 is SEHNR and CDR2 FQNEAQ (reference sequence). The germline V and J ends were trimmed by 3 bases and 8 bases, with 10 bases remaining between them. The CDR3 extends over 12 amino acids. The CDR3 DNA reads TGTGCCAGCAGCTTTGGGAGAGGGGGCTACACCTTC. Its protein is CASSFGRGGYTF. Drawing the rest from reference TRBV7-9 and TRBJ1-2, the complete variable domain is DTGVSQNPRHKITKRGQNVTFRCDPISEHNRLYWYRQTLGQGPEFLTYFQNEAQLEKSRLLSDRFSAERPKGSFSTLEIQRTEQGDSAMYLCASSFGRGGYTFGSGTRLTVV.

CDR3 in amino acids: CASSPRGDTQYF. The CDR3 coding sequence is TGTGCCAGCAGCCCAAGGGGAGATACGCAGTATTTT. V is TRBV7-3 and J is TRBJ2-3, with TRBD1 as a possible D gene (5 bases). Germline lookup yields CDR1 SGHTA and CDR2 FQGTGA. The CDR3 has 12 amino acids. The ends were cut back, 5 bases at V and 5 bases at J, with 8 bases in the middle.

CDR3 in amino acids: CASSGVAGIYNEQFF. CDR3 nucleotides: TGTGCCAGCAGTGGGGTAGCGGGGATCTACAATGAGCAGTTCTTC. The rearrangement joins TRBV6-1 to TRBJ2-1; TRBD2 aligns across 8 bases. With 4 bases clipped from V and 3 bases from J, the junction kept 5 bases outside the gene matches. The CDR3 is 15 amino acids. CDR1 MNHNS and CDR2 SASEGT come from the germline V gene.

The genes are TRBV4-2 and TRBJ1-5; D unresolved. V shed 3 bases and J shed 7 bases, with 16 bases lying between them. The germline CDR1 and CDR2 sequences are LGHNA and YNFKEQ. The CDR3 extends over 15 amino acids. The CDR3 sequence is CASSQRAVEGQPQHF. The CDR3 DNA sequence: TGTGCCAGCAGCCAGAGAGCGGTCGAGGGCCAGCCCCAGCATTTT.

The chain is built from TRBV11-1 and TRBJ2-1, with D possibly being TRBD2 (5 bases). Germline V gene lookup returns CDR1 SGHAT and CDR2 FQDESV (reference sequence). CDR3 length equals 15 residues. The ends were cut back, 6 bases at V and 2 bases at J, with 14 bases in the middle. The CDR3 nucleotides read TGTGCCAGCAGTTCGTCGGGGAAGCCCTACAATGAGCAGTTCTTC. Its protein is CASSSSGKPYNEQFF. Variable domain in full (rest from reference TRBV11-1 and TRBJ2-1): EAEVAQSPRYKITEKSQAVAFWCDPISGHATLYWYRQILGQGPELLVQFQDESVVDDSQLPKDRFSAERLKGVDSTLKIQPAELGDSAMYLCASSSSGKPYNEQFFGPGTRLTVL.

J is TRBJ1-3 and V is TRBV4-3, with TRBD1 matching 7 bases. The CDR3 loop spans 16 amino acids. J gave up 3 bases and V 0 bases, and 5 bases lay outside the gene matches. Germline V gene data show CDR1 as LGHNA and CDR2 as YSLEER. In DNA, the CDR3 is TGCGCCAGCAGCCAAGATAAGGACAGGCGTGGAAACACCATATATTTT. Amino acid sequence: CASSQDKDRRGNTIYF.

This chain links TRBV7-4 with TRBJ2-5; TRBD1 might be the D (6 bases). CDR1 is SGHVT and CDR2 is SQSDAQ in the germline V gene. V gave up 6 bases and J gave up 5 bases, with 13 bases separating them. This CDR3 is 13 amino acids long. The CDR3 spells CASRHRDWETQYF. CDR3 DNA: TGTGCCAGCAGACACAGGGATTGGGAGACCCAGTACTTC.

The rearrangement links TRBV15 to TRBJ2-1; the match to TRBD2 covers 7 bases. The CDR3 contains 14 residues. Germline values: CDR1 LNHNV, CDR2 YYDKDF (reference sequence). Germline trimming cut 3 bases from V and 11 bases from J; bases unmatched to any gene: 10. The CDR3 sequence: CATSRATERGKQFF. Written as DNA, the CDR3 is TGTGCCACCAGCAGGGCAACCGAGCGGGGCAAGCAGTTCTTC.

The chain employs TRBV25-1 and TRBJ1-5, with D tentatively TRBD1 (6 bases). This CDR3 region has 15 residues. The V end lost 2 bases, the J end lost 7 bases, and 15 bases lay between the germline ends. CDR1 MGHDK and CDR2 SYGVNS come from the germline V gene. The CDR3 loop is CASSELGGASQPQHF. CDR3 nucleotides: TGTGCCAGCAGTGAACTCGGGGGGGCCAGCCAGCCCCAGCATTTT.

CDR3 sequence (DNA): TGTGCCAGCTCACCAGGGCAGGGTAGGAATTCACCCCTCCACTTT. It yields the protein CASSPGQGRNSPLHF. The chain links TRBV18 to TRBJ1-6, with D tentatively TRBD1 (5 bases). Trimming removed 2 bases from V and 7 bases from J, with 12 bases in between. The CDR3 sequence is 15 residues long. Per germline, CDR1 KGHSH and CDR2 LQKENI.

This rearrangement joins TRBV19 to TRBJ2-6; 7 bases are a match to TRBD1. Germline-derived CDR1 and CDR2 are LNHDA and SQIVND (reference sequence). This CDR3 is built from 16 residues. Losses at the gene ends were 4 bases for V and 2 bases for J; bases not matched to a gene: 5. This CDR3 is CASSTPQGAGANVLTF. Here the CDR3 DNA reads TGTGCCAGTAGTACCCCCCAGGGGGCTGGGGCCAACGTCCTGACTTTC.

The count of this clone is one. The chain carries TRBV15 and TRBJ1-2; D call uncertain. Germline values: CDR1 LNHNV, CDR2 YYDKDF (reference sequence). Trimming left V 0 bases short and J 4 bases short, with 15 bases between. The CDR3 contains 16 residues. The CDR3 DNA reads TGTGCCACCAGCAGAGATGAAGAGAGCAAACCCTATGGCTACACCTTC. It codes for CATSRDEESKPYGYTF.